These 28 T cell receptor beta chains share one sample of origin, sequenced in a study of T cells in localized non-small cell lung cancer. Clones were sequenced by immunoSEQ multiplex PCR, and TCRdb holds only the in-frame ones, with some missing. The top ten clones hold approximately 20% of a sample with a few thousand clones, 25% to 40% of them seen once. The sequencing here drew on lung tumor tissue, taken before any cancer treatment. The receptors originated from a female donor at least 60 years old with stage II lung adenocarcinoma.

The chain carries TRBV19 and TRBJ1-5; the D is unclear. In germline, CDR1 is LNHDA, CDR2 SQIVND (reference sequence). Trimming pared 7 bases from V and 4 bases from J, leaving 11 bases between. The CDR3 contains 13 residues. The CDR3 loop reads CASNGRDNQPQHF. In DNA, the CDR3 is TGTGCCAGTAACGGGAGGGATAATCAGCCCCAGCATTTT.

The J gene is TRBJ1-1, the V gene TRBV29-1; D unresolved. Trimming took 5 bases from V and 2 from J, leaving 12 bases between them. This CDR3 is built from 13 residues. The germline V gene has CDR1 SQVTM and CDR2 ANQGSEA. CDR3 in amino acids: CSVLSRVNTEAFF. Written as DNA, the CDR3 is TGCAGCGTTCTCTCGAGAGTTAACACTGAAGCTTTCTTT. Filled out from reference TRBV29-1 and TRBJ1-1, the complete variable domain reads SAVISQKPSRDICQRGTSLTIQCQVDSQVTMMFWYRQQPGQSLTLIATANQGSEATYESGFVIDKFPISRPNLTFSTLTVSNMSPEDSSIYLCSVLSRVNTEAFFGQGTRLTVV.

Judged by abundance, this clone is medium-sized. This sequence joins TRBV6-8 and TRBJ1-1; D ambiguous. The CDR3 extends over 13 amino acids. Germline V lookup: CDR1 MNHGY, CDR2 SAAAGT. V lost 0 bases to trimming and J lost 4 bases, with 6 bases between them. The CDR3, as DNA: TGTGCCAGCAGTTACTCGTTGGCCACTGAAGCTTTCTTT. Encoded protein: CASSYSLATEAFF.

This clone is deemed medium-sized (0.01 to 0.1%). V is TRBV11-3 and J is TRBJ1-5, with 8 bases that match TRBD1. This CDR3 has 14 amino acids. The trim removed 5 bases at V and 5 bases at J, leaving 5 bases unmatched. The germline V gene encodes CDR1 SGHNT and CDR2 YENEEA. The CDR3 DNA follows: TGTGCCAGCAGCATCAAGACAGGGGATCAGCCCCAGCATTTT. This sequence encodes CASSIKTGDQPQHF.

This clone showed up just a few times. This chain uses TRBV28 with TRBJ1-6; no firm D call. Trimming left V 3 bases short and J 10 bases short, with 7 bases between. The length of the CDR3 is 12 residues. Germline V gives CDR1 MDHEN, CDR2 SYDVKM. The CDR3 region has the DNA TGTGCCAGCAGTTTCAGTGGGTCACCCCTCCACTTT. Residues: CASSFSGSPLHF.

The rearrangement joins TRBV5-1 to TRBJ1-6; TRBD1 agrees at 8 bases. Germline CDR1 reads SGHRS; CDR2 reads YFSETQ. V dropped 4 bases and J dropped 9; count of bases not matched to a gene: 6. The length of the CDR3 is 14 residues. The DNA for the CDR3 is TGCGCCAGCAGCCAGGACAGGGTGTCTTCACCCCTCCACTTT. Amino acid sequence: CASSQDRVSSPLHF.

By share, this clone ranks as medium-sized (0.01 to 0.1%). The chain joins TRBV11-3 to TRBJ2-5; the D is unclear. Germline V gives CDR1 SGHNT, CDR2 YENEEA. The CDR3 sequence is 14 residues long. The V end lost 3 bases, the J end lost 1 base, and 9 bases lay between the germline ends. The CDR3 DNA is TGTGCCAGCAGCTTGGCCGCCAGCCAAGAGACCCAGTACTTC. Residues: CASSLAASQETQYF. The variable domain in full, with the rest retrieved from reference TRBV11-3 and TRBJ2-5, is EAGVVQSPRYKIIEKKQPVAFWCNPISGHNTLYWYLQNLGQGPELLIRYENEEAVDDSQLPKDRFSAERLKGVDSTLKIQPAELGDSAVYLCASSLAASQETQYFGPGTRLLVL.

This clone was found a few times. A read error may account for a junction end that differs from germline. The chain combines TRBV6-8 with TRBJ2-3; possibly TRBD2 for D (5 bases). This CDR3 spans 15 amino acids. The germline gives CDR1 MNHGY, CDR2 SAAAGT. DNA of the CDR3: TGTGCCATCAGTGTCCAGACCGGACTGAGGGATACGCAGTATTTT. Residues: CAISVQTGLRDTQYF.

This clone was seen a few times. The chain is built from TRBV19 and TRBJ2-2; D is tentatively TRBD1 or TRBD2 (5 bases each). Trimming cost V 3 bases and J 6 bases, with 14 bases left between them. This CDR3 comprises 15 residues. The germline CDR1 and CDR2 sequences are LNHDA and SQIVND (reference sequence). CDR3 protein: CASSILLGEPGELFF. CDR3 DNA sequence: TGTGCCAGTAGTATTCTATTGGGGGAACCCGGGGAGCTGTTTTTT.

The chain has TRBV28 and TRBJ2-3; a weak D match, TRBD2 (5 bases). Germline-derived CDR1 and CDR2 are MDHEN and SYDVKM. The CDR3 is 14 residues long. V was pared by 4 bases and J by 8 bases, with 16 bases between. CDR3 coding DNA: TGTGCCAGCAGTTCAGCGGTAGGTCGGGGTACGCAGTATTTT. Translated, it gives CASSSAVGRGTQYF.

This clone is classed as medium-sized. The chain combines TRBV7-2 with TRBJ1-6; D is possibly TRBD1 (6 bases). V shed 5 bases and J shed 9 bases, with 11 bases lying between them. This CDR3 spans 13 amino acids. Germline V CDR1 and CDR2: SGHTA, FQGNSA. Written as DNA, the CDR3 is TGTGCCAGCAGCCCGGGACATCCTTCACCCCTCCACTTT. It specifies CASSPGHPSPLHF.

The chain has TRBV18 and TRBJ2-1; 9 bases line up with TRBD2. The CDR3 loop spans 16 amino acids. Germline-derived CDR1 and CDR2 are KGHSH and LQKENI. Trimming cost V 0 bases and J 4 bases; bases outside gene matches: 4. The CDR3 DNA is TGTGCCAGCTCACCACCGGCGGGGGGGCGGTACAATGAGCAGTTCTTC. It translates to CASSPPAGGRYNEQFF. The variable domain in full, completed from reference TRBV18 and TRBJ2-1, reads NAGVMQNPRHLVRRRGQEARLRCSPMKGHSHVYWYRQLPEEGLKFMVYLQKENIIDESGMPKERFSAEFPKEGPSILRIQQVVRGDSAAYFCASSPPAGGRYNEQFFGPGTRLTVL.

This clone is classed as medium-sized. V usage is TRBV9 and J usage is TRBJ2-3; D may be TRBD2 (5 bases). Germline CDR1 reads SGDLS; CDR2 reads YYNGEE. Trimming shortened V by 4 bases and J by 1 base, and 16 bases separated the two germline ends. The CDR3 length is 16 residues. Here the CDR3 DNA reads TGTGCCAGCAGCCCCTCTCAGAGGGCGGGCACAGATACGCAGTATTTT. It specifies CASSPSQRAGTDTQYF.

This clone was observed a few times. The chain combines TRBV11-3 with TRBJ1-2, with 10 bases aligning to TRBD1. The V gene's germline CDR1 is SGHNT and CDR2 YENEEA. The CDR3 has 15 residues. J was trimmed by 6 bases and V by 0 bases; bases with no gene match: 4. CDR3: CASSLEADRGHGYTF. CDR3 nucleotides: TGTGCCAGCAGCTTAGAGGCAGACAGGGGGCATGGCTACACCTTC.

The CDR3, as DNA: TGTGCCAGCAGCCCCCAGGGGGCACCCTTCGACGAGCAGTACTTC. It yields the protein CASSPQGAPFDEQYF. The gene calls are TRBV9 and TRBJ2-7, with 8 bases aligning to TRBD1. V lost 4 bases to trimming and J lost 5 bases; unmatched junction nucleotides: 11. This CDR3 spans 15 amino acids. Germline values: CDR1 SGDLS, CDR2 YYNGEE.

This clone is medium-sized (0.01 to 0.1%) within its sample. V is TRBV6-8 and J is TRBJ1-1, with 8 nucleotides matching TRBD1. Germline values: CDR1 MNHGY, CDR2 SAAAGT. The CDR3 length is 15 residues. The V gene end was trimmed by 2 bases and the J gene end by 3 bases; junction bases not matched to a gene: 5. CDR3 DNA: TGTGCCAGCAGTTACACGACAGGGGATGACACTGAAGCTTTCTTT. Its translation is CASSYTTGDDTEAFF.

V and J are TRBV19 and TRBJ1-1; D may be TRBD1 (5 bases). V was trimmed by 6 bases and J by 6 bases, leaving 11 bases between them. Germline CDR1 is LNHDA and CDR2 is SQIVND (reference sequence). The CDR3 loop spans 12 amino acids. The CDR3 bases are TGTGCCAGTAGGGGGGATGTTCCTGAAGCTTTCTTT. It codes for CASRGDVPEAFF.

V usage is TRBV11-3 and J usage is TRBJ1-4, with no clear D. The germline CDR1 and CDR2 sequences are SGHNT and YENEEA. The CDR3 totals 14 residues. The V end was cut by 5 bases, the J end by 7 bases, with 14 bases between. The CDR3 sequence: CASSASGYLEKLFF. The CDR3 DNA reads TGTGCCAGCAGCGCCTCGGGTTACCTTGAAAAACTGTTTTTT.

This chain links TRBV30 with TRBJ1-5; maybe TRBD1 (6 bases). The germline V and J ends were trimmed by 0 bases and 0 bases, with 12 bases remaining between them. This CDR3 region has 16 residues. CDR1 GTSNPN and CDR2 SVGIG come from the germline V gene (reference sequence). CDR3 sequence: CAWSVGGIYSNQPQHF. CDR3 sequence (DNA): TGTGCCTGGAGTGTAGGGGGGATCTATAGCAATCAGCCCCAGCATTTT.

The V gene is TRBV6-8, the J gene TRBJ1-1; D remains ambiguous. Per the germline V gene, CDR1 is MNHGY and CDR2 is SAAAGT. V lost 1 base to trimming and J lost 3 bases, with 12 bases between them. This CDR3 contains 15 residues. This chain's CDR3 is CASSYFSDGHTEAFF. The DNA of the CDR3 is TGTGCCAGCAGTTACTTCTCAGACGGGCACACTGAAGCTTTCTTT.

The V call is TRBV28, the J call TRBJ2-7; no clear D. The CDR3 spans 12 residues. V was pared by 6 bases and J by 3 bases, with 9 bases between. Germline CDR1 and CDR2: MDHEN and SYDVKM. Written as DNA, the CDR3 is TGTGCCAGCAGGGGTGAAGGCTACGAGCAGTACGTC. It yields the protein CASRGEGYEQYV.

The chain recombines TRBV30 with TRBJ2-5; 13 bases are shared with TRBD2. Germline CDR1 GTSNPN, CDR2 SVGIG (reference sequence). The V segment lost 5 bases and the J segment 4 bases; nucleotides outside the gene matches: 22. This CDR3 is built from 20 residues. For the CDR3, the DNA is TGTGCCTGGCTCCGACCGGGAAGCAGGACTAGCGGGAGATATGTAGAGACCCAGTACTTC. Translating gives CAWLRPGSRTSGRYVETQYF.

This clone turned up a few times. This sequence joins TRBV18 and TRBJ1-4; the match to TRBD1 covers 7 bases. The CDR3 has 14 residues. V was clipped by 6 bases and J by 4 bases; unmatched bases: 5. CDR1 KGHSH and CDR2 LQKENI come from the germline V gene. The CDR3 bases are TGTGCCAGCTCCGGAGGGACAGTTAATGAAAAACTGTTTTTT. It translates to CASSGGTVNEKLFF.

This clone was detected a few times. This chain uses TRBV7-6 with TRBJ2-3; the D gene is possibly TRBD1 (5 bases). Germline CDR1 is SGHVS and CDR2 is FNYEAQ. V lost 3 bases to trimming and J lost 3 bases, with 10 bases between them. The CDR3 contains 14 residues. CDR3 protein: CASSLGQGTDTQYF. The CDR3 DNA reads as TGTGCCAGCAGCTTGGGGCAGGGAACAGATACGCAGTATTTT.

For the CDR3, the DNA is TGTGCCAGCAGCCTTGGGGTCCTTGATGGAAACACCATATATTTT. Its protein product is CASSLGVLDGNTIYF. The chain employs TRBV28 and TRBJ1-3; D remains unclear. The CDR3 totals 15 residues. Trimming removed 6 bases at V and 3 bases at J, with 15 bases between. Germline CDR1 is MDHEN and CDR2 is SYDVKM.

DNA of the CDR3: TGTGCCACCAGCAGAGAGCAAGGCGAAAATCAGCCCCAGCATTTT. Residues: CATSREQGENQPQHF. The chain joins TRBV15 to TRBJ1-5; D call uncertain. V lost 0 bases and J lost 4, with 10 bases in between. Per the germline V gene, CDR1 is LNHNV and CDR2 is YYDKDF (reference sequence). The CDR3 covers 15 residues.

The table lists this clone with a few counts. CDR3 sequence: CASSPGLDTEAFF. Written as DNA, the CDR3 is TGCGCCAGCAGCCCGGGGCTGGATACTGAAGCTTTCTTT. The chain combines TRBV23-1 with TRBJ1-1; D possibly corresponds to TRBD1 (5 bases). TRBV23-1 is placed among ORFs of uncertain function. This CDR3 spans 13 amino acids. V was pared by 6 bases and J by 5 bases, with 13 bases between.

This clone was recorded a few times. J is TRBJ1-5 and V is TRBV19, with 7 bases identical to TRBD1. This CDR3 has 14 amino acids. Germline CDR1 and CDR2: LNHDA and SQIVND (reference sequence). Trimming removed 6 bases from V and 4 bases from J; junction bases left unmatched: 6. The CDR3, as DNA: TGTGCCAGTAGCGATAACAGGGGAAATCAGCCCCAGCATTTT. Protein product: CASSDNRGNQPQHF.